This T cell receptor beta chain was captured by sequencing in a study of T-cell reconstitution after alpha-beta-depleted transplantation in children. To note about this clonotype: A read error may account for a junction end that differs from germline.

There are 14 residues in the CDR3. Unique molecular identifiers were incorporated during preparation of the TCRbeta library. TCRdb re-analysed the PCR reads in MiXCR, keeping a single row per CDR3 protein. The sample includes about 240,000 distinct CDR3 sequences, around 11% of them seen just once. Sequenced material: PBMCs from the stem cell graft donor, taken from the stem cell graft. The chain has TRBV12-3 or TRBV12-4 and TRBJ2-5, with D tentatively TRBD1 (6 bases). This receptor was obtained from a human donor who donated a stem cell graft to a child with acute lymphoblastic leukemia. The DNA for the CDR3 is TGTGCCAGCACTTTAATGGGACAAGATAGGACCCAGTACTTC. It translates to CASTLMGQDRTQYF.